The clone carrying this TCR beta chain qualifies as medium-sized. Its antigen remains unknown. From live CD3+CD8+TCRalphabeta+ cells, four PD-1 and/or TIGIT subsets were sorted. The trim removed 5 bases at V and 7 bases at J, leaving 1 base unmatched. This CDR3 has 12 amino acids. Germline assignment: CDR1 GTSNPN and CDR2 SVGIG (reference sequence). The QIAseq Immune Repertoire TCR panel built the libraries from roughly 15 ng of total RNA. TCRdb recomputed calls from the reads with MiXCR, one row per CDR3 protein. This sample has about a thousand distinct CDR3 sequences; around 8.3% occur once, and the top ten carry roughly 15%. The data were obtained in a study of circulating CD8 cells and anti-PD-1 response in melanoma. In the study overall: Treatment was intravenous nivolumab at 3 mg/kg every 2 weeks. Broader study findings: PD-1 and DPOS subsets showed similar, higher clonality than DNEG. Clonotype sharing was highest between DPOS and TIGIT subsets. No tumor material was available, so peptide assays assessed reactivity.

The input for sequencing was CD8+ T cells from PBMCs, taken at baseline or after one month of anti-PD-1 therapy (not recorded which). The chain recombines TRBV30 with TRBJ2-1, with TRBD1 matching 11 bases. The clonotype comes from a human donor with melanoma. Here the CDR3 DNA reads TGTGCCTGGGGACAGGGGGCGAATGAGCAGTTCTTC. It specifies CAWGQGANEQFF.